This is a list of T cell receptor beta chains from one sample in a study of shared clonotypes between healthy human individuals. Measured with immunoSEQ multiplex PCR; TCRdb has only the in-frame clones, and not every one. In the table there are under 850,000 clones, around 92% of which are singletons. Sequencing used naive CD8+ T cells sorted from blood. Receptors originate from a man aged 25 to 40 in good health. CDR3s include the opening cysteine and the closing phenylalanine or tryptophan. D genes are given only for firm matches. Clone size is not always given. Where it is, it says once, few, many or a class for expanded clones.

V gene	clone size	D gene	J gene	CDR3 DNA	CDR3 protein
TRBV9	NA	TRBD1	TRBJ1-1	TGTGCCAGCAGCCGGGACAGTGTGGGCACTGAAGCTTTCTTT	CASSRDSVGTEAFF
TRBV10-3	NA	NA	TRBJ1-1	TGTGCCATCAGTGAGTTCGAGGGGACGAACACTGAAGCTTTCTTT	CAISEFEGTNTEAFF
TRBV19	NA	TRBD2	TRBJ2-1	TGTGCCAGTAGTATACCTAGCGGTTACAATGAGCAGTTCTTC	CASSIPSGYNEQFF
TRBV7-9	NA	NA	TRBJ1-5	TGTGCCAGCAGCTCAGACGGCGAGCCCCAGCATTTT	CASSSDGEPQHF
TRBV7-9	NA	NA	TRBJ2-1	TGTGCCAGCAGCTTAGTGGCCGACAATGAGCAGTTCTTC	CASSLVADNEQFF
TRBV6-1	NA	TRBD2	TRBJ2-1	TGTGCCAGCAGTGACGAACCTAGCGGGAGGGCTGCCTACAATGAGCAGTTCTTC	CASSDEPSGRAAYNEQFF
TRBV7-9	NA	TRBD2	TRBJ2-3	TGTGCCAGCAGCTTCCTAGCGGGAGAAGAAGATACGCAGTATTTT	CASSFLAGEEDTQYF
TRBV6-1	many	TRBD2	TRBJ2-2	TGTGCCAGCAGTGAAGGGGCGGGGGACACCGGGGAGCTGTTTTTT	CASSEGAGDTGELFF
TRBV5-4	NA	NA	TRBJ1-2	TGTGCCAGCAGCCCGAACTATGGCTACACCTTC	CASSPNYGYTF
TRBV27	NA	NA	TRBJ2-3	TGTGCCAGCAGCGGAGGGGGGACAGATACGCAGTATTTT	CASSGGGTDTQYF
TRBV14	NA	NA	TRBJ1-1	TGTGCCAGCACCCAACTAGGTAACACTGAAGCTTTCTTT	CASTQLGNTEAFF
TRBV10-1	NA	NA	TRBJ2-1	TGCGCCAGCAGTGGGGCCTCCTACAATGAGCAGTTCTTC	CASSGASYNEQFF
TRBV9	NA	NA	TRBJ2-3	TGTGCCAGCAGGTCCGATGGGGCAGATACGCAGTATTTT	CASRSDGADTQYF
TRBV10-3	NA	NA	TRBJ2-1	TGTGCCATCAGTGGGCAGGGTAACAATGAGCAGTTCTTC	CAISGQGNNEQFF
TRBV11-1	NA	NA	TRBJ2-7	TGTGCCAGCAGCTTAGACTTCGAGCAGTACTTC	CASSLDFEQYF
TRBV21-1	NA	NA	TRBJ2-2	TGTGCCAGCAGCAAAGATAGTGGGGACAGGGTGGTCGGGGAGCTGTTTTTT	CASSKDSGDRVVGELFF
TRBV4-1	NA	TRBD1	TRBJ1-2	TGCGCCAGCAGCCCCGGGACAGGGGCTAACTATGGCTACACCTTC	CASSPGTGANYGYTF
TRBV5-6	NA	TRBD1	TRBJ1-2	TGTGCCAGCAGTCTTGGGACAGCGAACAGCTATGGCTACACCTTC	CASSLGTANSYGYTF
TRBV2	NA	TRBD1	TRBJ1-1	TGTGCCAGCAGTGAAGTCCCCCCGACAGGGCCGAACACTGAAGCTTTCTTT	CASSEVPPTGPNTEAFF
TRBV7-9	NA	TRBD2	TRBJ2-1	TGTGCCAGCAGCGGTGCTAGCGGGGGGATGAGGTCGGATGAGCAGTTCTTC	CASSGASGGMRSDEQFF
TRBV9	NA	TRBD1	TRBJ2-2	TGTGCCAGCAGCGTAGGGACAGGGGCGAACACCGGGGAGCTGTTTTTT	CASSVGTGANTGELFF
TRBV15	once	TRBD2	TRBJ2-7	TGTGCCACCAGCAATAGCGGGAGTAGGGACGAGCAGTACTTC	CATSNSGSRDEQYF
TRBV27	NA	NA	TRBJ2-7	TGTGCCAGCAGTCAAACAGCATCAGGGACCTACGAGCAGTACTTC	CASSQTASGTYEQYF
TRBV6-1	NA	NA	TRBJ2-7	TGTGCCAGCAGTAGGGGTTGGGACGAGCAGTACTTC	CASSRGWDEQYF
TRBV7-2	NA	NA	TRBJ2-1	TGTGCCAGCAGCTGGCGGTTGGGCGGGATCAATGAGCAGTTCTTC	CASSWRLGGINEQFF
TRBV7-6	NA	NA	TRBJ2-3	TGTGCCAGCAGCTTAGTTGTGGGGGAGAGGCCAGATACGCAGTATTTT	CASSLVVGERPDTQYF
TRBV5-1	NA	NA	TRBJ1-1	TGCGCCAGCAGCTTGGGGCCGGGGATGAACACTGAAGCTTTCTTT	CASSLGPGMNTEAFF
TRBV2	NA	TRBD1	TRBJ2-7	TGTGCCACAGCCACCTTCACAGGGGATGGCGAGCAGTACTTC	CATATFTGDGEQYF
TRBV5-6	NA	TRBD2	TRBJ2-3	TGTGCCAGCAGCCAACTCGGGGCTAGCGGGAGCGTCAATACAGATACGCAGTATTTT	CASSQLGASGSVNTDTQYF
TRBV10-2	NA	TRBD1	TRBJ2-7	TGCGCCAGCAGTCCAGGGACAGCCTACGAGCAGTACTTC	CASSPGTAYEQYF
TRBV6-1	NA	TRBD1	TRBJ1-1	TGTGCCAGCAGTGAAAGACAGGGATGGACTGAAGCTTTCTTT	CASSERQGWTEAFF
TRBV29-1	NA	TRBD1	TRBJ1-1	TGCAGCGTCGGGACAGGGGGTAGCACTGAAGCTTTCTTT	CSVGTGGSTEAFF
TRBV9	once	NA	TRBJ2-2	TGTGCCAGCAGTCACGGTGGGGAGCTGTTTTTT	CASSHGGELFF
TRBV5-6	NA	NA	TRBJ2-7	TGTGCCAGCAGCTTGGGCCCTACGTTGGGGAGGGAGCAGTACTTC	CASSLGPTLGREQYF
TRBV7-3	NA	NA	TRBJ1-2	TGTGCCAGCAGCCCCGACAGTTCCGACCCGTATGGCTACACCTTC	CASSPDSSDPYGYTF
TRBV5-4	NA	TRBD1	TRBJ1-2	TGTGCCAGCAGCTCACCGGGACAGTCCGACTATGGCTACACCTTC	CASSSPGQSDYGYTF
TRBV27	NA	NA	TRBJ2-1	TGTGCCAGCAGTTTAAGTTTTAGAGGGTTGGATGAGCAGTTCTTC	CASSLSFRGLDEQFF
TRBV7-2	NA	TRBD1	TRBJ1-1	TGTGCCAGCAGCCTGACAGGGGGCACTGAAGCTTTCTTT	CASSLTGGTEAFF
TRBV27	NA	NA	TRBJ2-7	TGTGCCAGCAGTTTTACCGGGTCCTCCTACGAGCAGTACTTC	CASSFTGSSYEQYF
TRBV15	NA	NA	TRBJ1-5	TGTGCCACCAGCAGAGATCTGGGGTTTGGACAGCCCCAGCATTTT	CATSRDLGFGQPQHF
TRBV7-6	NA	TRBD1	TRBJ1-5	TGTGCCAGCAGCTCCGGGACAGGTTGGAGAAACAATCAGCCCCAGCATTTT	CASSSGTGWRNNQPQHF
TRBV27	few	NA	TRBJ2-7	TGTGCCAGCTCGAGCTACGGAGAAACCTACGAGCAGTACTTC	CASSSYGETYEQYF
TRBV27	NA	TRBD2	TRBJ2-1	TGTGCCAGCAGCCGGGAGGGCCTTGGCAATGAGCAGTTCTTC	CASSREGLGNEQFF
TRBV27	NA	TRBD2	TRBJ2-1	TGTGCCAGCAGTCTGGCGGGAGGCGCCTACAATGAGCAGTTCTTC	CASSLAGGAYNEQFF
TRBV28	NA	NA	TRBJ1-2	TGTGCCAGCAGTTTGTCTTGGAGATCTAACTATGGCTACACCTTC	CASSLSWRSNYGYTF
TRBV7-2	once	TRBD1	TRBJ1-1	TGTGCCAGCAGCTTGTTAGGGGGCAAGGAAGCTTTCTTT	CASSLLGGKEAFF
TRBV11-2	few	NA	TRBJ1-1	TGTGCCAGCAGCCCAGGATGGGCAGGGGAAACTGAAGCTTTCTTT	CASSPGWAGETEAFF
TRBV7-9	NA	NA	TRBJ2-7	TGTGCCAGCAGCTCCACCAAGAATCCGTCCCGCGAGCAGTACTTC	CASSSTKNPSREQYF
TRBV6-6	NA	NA	TRBJ2-7	TGTGCCAGCAGTTCCGTCGCAGGGGATTACGAGCAGTACTTC	CASSSVAGDYEQYF
TRBV25-1	NA	NA	TRBJ2-7	TGTGCCAGCACCCCCGATTTCCTCCCCTACGAGCAGTACTTC	CASTPDFLPYEQYF
TRBV9	NA	TRBD1	TRBJ2-5	TGTGCCAGCAGCCCCAGGGGGTTACAAGAGACCCAGTACTTC	CASSPRGLQETQYF
TRBV11-3	NA	NA	TRBJ2-2	TGTGCCAGCAGCTTAGAGTACACCGGGGAGCTGTTTTTT	CASSLEYTGELFF
TRBV29-1	NA	NA	TRBJ2-3	TGCAGCGTTGGCAGGGAAACAGATACGCAGTATTTT	CSVGRETDTQYF
TRBV19	once	NA	TRBJ2-7	TGTGCCAGTAGTATAGGATACTTCTCCGAGCAGTACTTC	CASSIGYFSEQYF